These T cell receptor beta chains were read from a single sample in a study of patients and donors after allogeneic stem cell transplantation. TCRdb processed the RT-PCR reads anew with MiXCR; each CDR3 protein has one entry. The sample contains fewer than 180,000 distinct CDR3 sequences, over 35% of which appear only once. The material sequenced was blood, either unsorted or a sorted T cell fraction (not recorded which). Receptors originate from a human donor who was either an allogeneic HSCT recipient or a stem cell or donor lymphocyte infusion donor (not recorded which). It is not recorded whose cells these are; they may come from a transplant donor. Both conserved end residues are part of each CDR3. The D gene is left open where the match is weak. Expanded clones are given a class, and other clones once, few, many or no size at all.

V	J	size	D	DNA	CDR3
TRBV12-3/TRBV12-4	TRBJ2-4	few	.	TGTGCCAGCAGTGCAGGAGAAAACATTCAGTACTTC	CASSAGENIQYF
TRBV5-1	TRBJ1-1	few	.	TGCGCCAGCAGCGGCGGACAGCGGAACACTGAAGCTTTCTTT	CASSGGQRNTEAFF
TRBV29-1	TRBJ1-2	.	TRBD1	TGCAGCGTTGAGACAGGGAACTATGGCTACACCTTC	CSVETGNYGYTF
TRBV9	TRBJ2-3	.	.	TGTGCCAGCAGCGAATCGGGGGACCGAGGTACGCAGTATTTT	CASSESGDRGTQYF
TRBV7-8	TRBJ1-5	.	.	TGTGCCAGCACGGACGGTGCCGCTCAGCCCCAGCATTTT	CASTDGAAQPQHF
TRBV12-3/TRBV12-4	TRBJ1-5	once	TRBD1	TGTGCCAGCAGTCTGCGACAGGGGGGGGATCAGCCCCAGCATTTT	CASSLRQGGDQPQHF
TRBV5-1	TRBJ2-1	.	.	TGCGCCAGCAGCCCCCGGGACCTATACAATGAGCAGTTCTTC	CASSPRDLYNEQFF
TRBV12-3/TRBV12-4	TRBJ1-3	.	.	TGTGCCAGCAGTTCCCCCGGCCGGAAAGGGAACACCATATATTTT	CASSSPGRKGNTIYF
TRBV20-1	TRBJ1-2	.	TRBD1	TGCAGTGCTACCGGGACAGGGTATGGCTACACCTTC	CSATGTGYGYTF
TRBV15	TRBJ2-7	.	.	TGTGCCACCAGCAAACACAGGGTCGGTGAGCAGTACTTC	CATSKHRVGEQYF
TRBV7-9	TRBJ1-1	few	TRBD1	TGTGCCAGCAGCCGACAGGGGGACACTGAAGCTTTCTTT	CASSRQGDTEAFF
TRBV5-8	TRBJ2-5	.	TRBD1	TGTGCCAGCAGCTTGTTGACAGGGGTTGGGGAGACCCAGTACTTC	CASSLLTGVGETQYF
TRBV5-1	TRBJ2-5	.	.	TGCGCCAGCAGCTTGTTCGACAGAACCAACCAAGAGACCCAGTACTTC	CASSLFDRTNQETQYF
TRBV12-3/TRBV12-4	TRBJ1-1	.	.	TGTGCCAGCAGTTTAACCTCCACAGGGCTAAACACTGAAGCTTTCTTT	CASSLTSTGLNTEAFF
TRBV3-1	TRBJ2-7	.	.	TGTGCCAGCAGCCACCCAGGTTCTTCCTACGAGCAGTACTTC	CASSHPGSSYEQYF
TRBV20-1	TRBJ1-5	.	TRBD1	TGCAGTGCTCACGAGTCCCCCACGACAGGGACCAATCAGCCCCAGCATTTT	CSAHESPTTGTNQPQHF
TRBV6-2/TRBV6-3	TRBJ1-2	few	TRBD1	TGTGCCAGCAGTTACTCGAGATCCCGGACAGGGTATGGCTACACCTTC	CASSYSRSRTGYGYTF
TRBV29-1	TRBJ2-1	few	TRBD1	TGCAGCGTTCCCCCGACGGGACAGGGGGATCATGAGCAGTTCTTC	CSVPPTGQGDHEQFF
TRBV9	TRBJ1-3	few	.	TGTGCCAGCAGCGCGTCAGGGTCGGCTGGAAACACCATATATTTT	CASSASGSAGNTIYF
TRBV20-1	TRBJ1-4	.	.	TGCAGTGCTACAAGCGCAACTAATGAAAAACTGTTTTTT	CSATSATNEKLFF
TRBV5-1	TRBJ1-1	.	.	TGCGCCAGCAGCATGGATTTTAACACTGAAGCTTTCTTT	CASSMDFNTEAFF
TRBV6-1	TRBJ1-5	.	.	TGTGCCAGCAGTGAGAAAGGGAATCAGCCCCAGCATTTT	CASSEKGNQPQHF
TRBV12-3/TRBV12-4	TRBJ1-1	many	.	TGTGCCAGCAGCCGAAGCCTGAACACTGAAGCTTTCTTT	CASSRSLNTEAFF
TRBV3-1	TRBJ2-7	.	TRBD1	TGTGCCAGCAGCCAAGATTGGCGACAGGGGTCCCACGAGCAGTACTTC	CASSQDWRQGSHEQYF
TRBV12-3/TRBV12-4	TRBJ1-5	.	TRBD1	TGTGCCAGCAGTGGCAGGGGGCAGCCCAATCAGCCCCAGCATTTT	CASSGRGQPNQPQHF
TRBV29-1	TRBJ1-4	.	TRBD1	TGCAGCGCTCACATCAGGGGGCTCGGGGAAAAACTGTTTTTT	CSAHIRGLGEKLFF
TRBV20-1	TRBJ1-5	many	TRBD1	TGCAGTGCTAGAGGACCTACAGGGGGCTCGTATAGCAATCAGCCCCAGCATTTT	CSARGPTGGSYSNQPQHF
TRBV12-5	TRBJ2-3	once	TRBD2	TGTGCTAGTGGTTTGTCTTTGCGGGGGATAGATACGCAGTATTTT	CASGLSLRGIDTQYF
TRBV28	TRBJ1-5	few	.	TGTGCCAGCAGTTTACCCGGGGCTAGGAATCAGCCCCAGCATTTT	CASSLPGARNQPQHF
TRBV5-1	TRBJ1-6	.	.	TGCGCCAGCAGCTTCGTCGGGAACTCCTATAATTCACCCCTCCACTTT	CASSFVGNSYNSPLHF
TRBV4-1	TRBJ1-1	few	.	TGCGCCAGCAGCCAAGGGTGGGGTGAGGGTGTACCCACTGAAGCTTTCTTT	CASSQGWGEGVPTEAFF
TRBV4-2	TRBJ2-2	.	TRBD2	TGTGCCAGCAGCCTTAGCGGGGAGAGAGAGAACACCGGGGAGCTGTTTTTT	CASSLSGERENTGELFF
TRBV15	TRBJ1-3	few	.	TGTGCCACCAGGATAGGGGCTGGAAACACCATATATTTT	CATRIGAGNTIYF
TRBV29-1	TRBJ2-4	.	TRBD1	TGCAGCGTTGAAGACAGGGGGCGAGACATTCAGTACTTC	CSVEDRGRDIQYF
TRBV6-6	TRBJ1-2	many	.	TGTGCCAGCAGTTACTCGGGGACCATAGGCTACACCTTC	CASSYSGTIGYTF
TRBV27	TRBJ1-6	.	.	TGTGCCAGCAGTCCCGGATCTGGCAGTTCACCCCTCCACTTT	CASSPGSGSSPLHF
TRBV12-3/TRBV12-4	TRBJ2-1	.	.	TGTGCCAGCAGTTTAGCGCTGGGCGGGGGCCTGAATAGTGAGCAGTTCTTC	CASSLALGGGLNSEQFF
TRBV20-1	TRBJ1-3	.	TRBD1	TGCAGTGCTAGGTTGACAGGGGCGCTAAACACCATATATTTT	CSARLTGALNTIYF
TRBV10-3	TRBJ2-5	few	.	TGTGCCATCAGTGGAGGGCAGCCAGGGGGGGCCCAGTACTTC	CAISGGQPGGAQYF
TRBV4-3	TRBJ2-3	once	TRBD2	TGCGCCAGCAGCCAAGAGGCGAGCGGGGGGGCCGCAGATACGCAGTATTTT	CASSQEASGGAADTQYF
TRBV12-3/TRBV12-4	TRBJ1-1	.	.	TGTGCCAGCAGTTTTGAACAGGCTACCTCTGAAGCTTTCTTT	CASSFEQATSEAFF
TRBV12-3/TRBV12-4	TRBJ1-6	.	TRBD1	TGTGCCAGCAGATGGACAGGGGCGAATTCACCCCTCCACTTT	CASRWTGANSPLHF
TRBV6-5	TRBJ2-3	.	.	TGTGCCAGCAGTTGGGGCTATAAAACAGATACGCAGTATTTT	CASSWGYKTDTQYF
TRBV9	TRBJ2-1	.	.	TGTGCCAGCAGCGTAGGGGCCAGGGGCTCCTACAATGAGCAGTTCTTC	CASSVGARGSYNEQFF
TRBV19	TRBJ2-2	.	TRBD1	TGTGCCAGTAGTATGATCGAGGGGGCGGCTTCCGGGGAGCTGTTTTTT	CASSMIEGAASGELFF
TRBV15	TRBJ1-1	.	.	TGTGCCACCAGCGGACCAGGGATGAACACTGAAGCTTTCTTT	CATSGPGMNTEAFF
TRBV30	TRBJ1-2	.	TRBD1	TGTGCCTGGAGCGGGACAGGAGCTAACTATGGCTACACCTTC	CAWSGTGANYGYTF
TRBV20-1	TRBJ1-1	.	.	TGCAGTGCTATCGCCCCTACAGCGAACACTGAAGCTTTCTTT	CSAIAPTANTEAFF
TRBV5-6	TRBJ2-7	.	.	TGTGCCAGCAGCTTGATCTCGGCCTCCTACGAGCAGTACTTC	CASSLISASYEQYF
TRBV12-3/TRBV12-4	TRBJ2-3	.	.	TGTGCCAGCCGAAGGGGGGGCCGCACAGATACGCAGTATTTT	CASRRGGRTDTQYF
TRBV6-6	TRBJ2-2	few	.	TGTGCCAGCAGTTACTCGATACGGTCGGAGCTGTTTTTT	CASSYSIRSELFF